Reported below is one T cell receptor beta chain. Its antigen is not known. Each UMI harboured a 6-nucleotide sample barcode and was appended via template switching. Following a re-call of the 5' RACE reads, TCRdb has one entry per CDR3 protein and lacks DNA. The sample totals about 160,000 distinct CDR3 sequences; its top ten clones hold 2.5% to 3%. This sample is drawn from a study of monozygotic twins with inflammatory bowel disease. General study points: Inverse Simpson values showed less TCRbeta diversity in IBD patients than in their healthy co-twins. Clonotype sharing was lower in IBD patients than healthy twins, most markedly with disease activity.

Total RNA from whole blood was isolated with no T cell sorting. The germline CDR1 and CDR2 sequences are SQVTM and ANQGSEA. The CDR3 spans 16 residues. This receptor was identified in a human donor with ulcerative colitis or Crohn's disease, or a healthy co-twin of an affected twin (not recorded which). What was sequenced was blood. The chain links TRBV29-1 to TRBJ2-5; TCRdb selects TRBD1, and the lack of DNA leaves this call unchecked. CDR3 protein: CTYLGGTYQKGETQYF. The whole variable domain, filled in from reference TRBV29-1 and TRBJ2-5, reads SAVISQKPSRDICQRGTSLTIQCQVDSQVTMMFWYRQQPGQSLTLIATANQGSEATYESGFVIDKFPISRPNLTFSTLTVSNMSPEDSSIYLCTYLGGTYQKGETQYFGPGTRLLVL.